The rows below give T cell receptor beta chains drawn from one sample of a study of blood T cells in healthy people across ages. TCRdb reanalysed the 5' RACE reads using MiXCR and keeps one entry per CDR3 protein. The repertoire consists of roughly 1.4 million distinct CDR3 sequences, with around 55% occurring once and the leading ten covering 6.7%. The sequencing sample was made of blood. The receptors stem from a man aged 18 to 35 in good health. Both conserved end residues are part of each CDR3. The D gene is left open where the match is weak. Part of the rows lack a size; the others show once, few, many or a class for expanded clones.

DNA | CDR3 | J | length | V | size | D
TGTGCCAGCTCAGCGATTGGTAGCCTCTCTGGGGCCAACGTCCTGACTTTC | CASSAIGSLSGANVLTF | TRBJ2-6 | 17 | TRBV18 | NA | NA
TGTGCCAGCAGTTACGACGGACAAAATCAGCCCCAGCATTTT | CASSYDGQNQPQHF | TRBJ1-5 | 14 | TRBV6-5 | NA | NA
TGTGCCAGCAGCCACCATCACGGCACAGATACGCAGTATTTT | CASSHHHGTDTQYF | TRBJ2-3 | 14 | TRBV7-9 | NA | NA
TGCAGTGCTGGCGGACAGGGGGCCGGCCAGGGGGGCTACACCTTC | CSAGGQGAGQGGYTF | TRBJ1-2 | 15 | TRBV20-1 | NA | TRBD1
TGTGCCAGCAGCTTCCTGCAGGGCAATGAAAAACTGTTTTTT | CASSFLQGNEKLFF | TRBJ1-4 | 14 | TRBV5-5 | NA | NA
TGTGCCAGCAGTTTTCCCCCGACCGGGGAGCTGTTTTTT | CASSFPPTGELFF | TRBJ2-2 | 13 | TRBV27 | few | NA
TGTGCCAGCAGCTTAGAGACTAGACAAGAGACCCAGTACTTC | CASSLETRQETQYF | TRBJ2-5 | 14 | TRBV7-2 | NA | NA
TGTGCCAGCAGTGACGAAGCCAAAAACATTCAGTACTTC | CASSDEAKNIQYF | TRBJ2-4 | 13 | TRBV2 | NA | NA
TGTGCCAGCAGTTTCGGTCTGGGACAGGGTTATGAGCAGTTCTTC | CASSFGLGQGYEQFF | TRBJ2-1 | 15 | TRBV6-5 | few | TRBD1
TGTGCCACCAGCTCCGTGGGTTCGGGAACGGACAATACGCAGTATTTT | CATSSVGSGTDNTQYF | TRBJ2-3 | 16 | TRBV15 | many | NA
TGTGCCAGCAGCCAAGAGGGACTAGCGGAGATAAAAGAGACCCAGTACTTC | CASSQEGLAEIKETQYF | TRBJ2-5 | 17 | TRBV3-1 | NA | TRBD2
TGCAGCGTTGCTATCAGGGGGAGTTACGAGCAGTACTTC | CSVAIRGSYEQYF | TRBJ2-7 | 13 | TRBV29-1 | few | TRBD1
TGTGCCAGCAGCTTAGCTTTCGAGCAGTTCTTC | CASSLAFEQFF | TRBJ2-1 | 11 | TRBV5-5 | few | NA
TGTGCCAGCAGCCAGCCAATGACCTACAATGAGCAGTTCTTC | CASSQPMTYNEQFF | TRBJ2-1 | 14 | TRBV14 | few | NA
TGCAGCGTCGCGGGTACTAGCGGGTTAGTCTACGAGCAGTACTTC | CSVAGTSGLVYEQYF | TRBJ2-7 | 15 | TRBV29-1 | few | TRBD2
TGCGCCAGCAGCCTCCGACAGGGATCTAACTATGGCTACACCTTC | CASSLRQGSNYGYTF | TRBJ1-2 | 15 | TRBV5-1 | NA | TRBD1
TGTGCCAGCAGTTTCGGGGACAGGTACGAGCAGTACTTC | CASSFGDRYEQYF | TRBJ2-7 | 13 | TRBV27 | NA | TRBD1
TGTGCCAGCAGCCAAGGGGGCGGCGGACAAGAGACCCAGTACTTC | CASSQGGGGQETQYF | TRBJ2-5 | 15 | TRBV4-2 | NA | NA